This T cell receptor (beta chain) was sequenced for a study of T-cell reconstitution after alpha-beta-depleted transplantation in children. The TCRbeta library was prepared with unique molecular identifiers. TCRdb passed the PCR reads through MiXCR, listing each CDR3 protein once. The table includes 200,000 to 300,000 distinct CDR3 sequences, around 11% detected once. This clonotype has at least ten counts. The V gene lost 0 bases and the J gene lost 3 bases, with 18 bases spanning the gap. There are 16 residues in the CDR3. Looked up from germline, CDR1 is SQVTM and CDR2 is ANQGSEA. The sequences come from PBMCs from the stem cell graft donor, collected from the stem cell graft. The rearrangement uses TRBV29-1 and TRBJ2-7; perhaps TRBD1 as D (5 bases). The receptor's source is a human donor who donated a stem cell graft to a child with acute lymphoblastic leukemia. The CDR3 bases are TGCAGCGTTGAAGATTCGTCGGACACCCCTTACTACGAGCAGTACTTC. Translated, it gives CSVEDSSDTPYYEQYF.